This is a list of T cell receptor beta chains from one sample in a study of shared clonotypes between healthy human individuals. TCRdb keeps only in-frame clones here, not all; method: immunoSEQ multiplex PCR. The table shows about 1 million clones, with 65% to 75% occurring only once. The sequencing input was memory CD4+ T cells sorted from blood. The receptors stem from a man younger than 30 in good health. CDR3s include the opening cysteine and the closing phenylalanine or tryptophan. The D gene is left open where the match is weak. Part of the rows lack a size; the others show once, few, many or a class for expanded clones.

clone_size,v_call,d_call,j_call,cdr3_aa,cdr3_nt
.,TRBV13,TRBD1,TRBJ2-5,CASSLPDRGETQYF,TGTGCCAGCAGCTTACCCGACAGGGGTGAGACCCAGTACTTC
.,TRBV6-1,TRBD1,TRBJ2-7,CASSAGQVYEQYF,TGTGCCAGCAGTGCCGGACAGGTCTACGAGCAGTACTTC
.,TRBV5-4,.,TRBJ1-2,CASSFVNYGYTF,TGTGCCAGCAGCTTTGTTAACTATGGCTACACCTTC
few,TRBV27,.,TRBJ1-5,CASRSGEWQPQHF,TGTGCCAGCCGCTCAGGGGAGTGGCAGCCCCAGCATTTT
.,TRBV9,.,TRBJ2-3,CASSGRLGGTDTQYF,TGTGCCAGCAGCGGTCGATTAGGGGGAACAGATACGCAGTATTTT
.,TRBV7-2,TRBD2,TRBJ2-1,CASSLRLGTSGRGNEQFF,TGTGCCAGCAGCTTAAGGCTGGGGACTAGCGGGAGGGGCAATGAGCAGTTCTTC
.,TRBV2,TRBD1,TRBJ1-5,CASRDGTGYQPQHF,TGTGCCAGCAGAGACGGGACAGGTTATCAGCCCCAGCATTTT
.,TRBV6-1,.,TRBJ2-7,CASSEATNGGRKQYF,TGTGCCAGCAGTGAAGCAACAAATGGCGGGCGGAAGCAGTACTTC
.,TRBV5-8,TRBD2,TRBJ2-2,CASSLRSAGGIGELFF,TGTGCCAGCAGCTTGCGTTCAGCGGGAGGGATCGGGGAGCTGTTTTTT
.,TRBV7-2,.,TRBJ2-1,CASSSRAGANSYNEQFF,TGTGCCAGCAGCTCACGTGCGGGCGCTAATTCCTACAATGAGCAGTTCTTC
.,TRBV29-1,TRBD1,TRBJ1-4,CSVEGHRDRGPANEKLFF,TGCAGCGTTGAAGGCCACAGGGACAGGGGGCCGGCTAATGAAAAACTGTTTTTT
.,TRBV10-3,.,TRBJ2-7,CAITGAGDEQYF,TGTGCCATCACGGGTGCCGGGGACGAGCAGTACTTC
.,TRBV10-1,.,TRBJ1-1,CASSGLNTEAFF,TGCGCCAGCAGTGGTTTGAACACTGAAGCTTTCTTT
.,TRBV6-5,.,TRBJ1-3,CASSSWGPDTIYF,TGTGCCAGCAGTTCATGGGGCCCGGACACCATATATTTT
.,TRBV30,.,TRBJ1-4,CAWSVGGDNEKLFF,TGTGCCTGGAGTGTAGGAGGGGATAATGAAAAACTGTTTTTT
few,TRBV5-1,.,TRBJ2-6,CASSPRGSGANVLTF,TGCGCCAGCAGCCCGCGGGGAAGTGGGGCCAACGTCCTGACTTTC
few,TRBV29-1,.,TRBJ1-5,CSVQAGGDSPQHF,TGCAGCGTCCAAGCGGGTGGGGACTCGCCCCAGCATTTT
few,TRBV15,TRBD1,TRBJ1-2,CATSSRGLGYTF,TGTGCCACCAGCAGCAGGGGGCTTGGCTACACCTTC
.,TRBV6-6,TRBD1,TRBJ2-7,CASSYSTDRGSEQYF,TGTGCCAGCAGTTACTCGACGGACAGGGGGTCCGAGCAGTACTTC
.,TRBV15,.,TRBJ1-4,CATSSPSDTSTNEKLFF,TGTGCCACCAGCTCTCCCTCAGATACTTCAACTAATGAAAAACTGTTTTTT
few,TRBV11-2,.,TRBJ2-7,CASSPYETGVYEQYF,TGTGCCAGCAGCCCTTATGAGACGGGGGTCTACGAGCAGTACTTC
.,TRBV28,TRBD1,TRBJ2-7,CASSPWDRGTYEQYF,TGTGCCAGCAGTCCCTGGGACAGGGGCACCTACGAGCAGTACTTC
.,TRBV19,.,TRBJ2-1,CASSISGKQVQFF,TGTGCCAGTAGTATTTCTGGGAAGCAGGTACAGTTCTTC
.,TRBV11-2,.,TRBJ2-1,CASSPNLHNEQFF,TGTGCCAGCAGCCCGAATCTACACAATGAGCAGTTCTTC
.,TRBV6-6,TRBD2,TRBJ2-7,CASRLAGGYSSYEQYF,TGTGCCAGCAGGCTAGCGGGAGGTTATAGCTCCTACGAGCAGTACTTC